This T cell receptor beta chain derives from a study of cytomegalovirus exposure and HLA in healthy donors (dated by TCRdb to the late 2010s). As for the study more broadly: An earlier analysis of about 560 of the donors reported 276 Gb of sequence data and some 110 million unique TCR beta sequences obtained from roughly 180 million T cells. An early release that covered roughly 600 HLA-typed donors contained around 300 gigabases of sequencing data and tens of millions of unique TCR sequences. Among the roughly 410 genotyped donors, approximately 81% belonged to the genetic ancestry cluster associated with self-reported Caucasian donors. The study was designed to test whether signatures of past pathogen exposure could be identified by cataloging public T cell receptors. The T cell repertoires of 670 or so subjects were profiled by immunosequencing and related to cytomegalovirus serostatus. Along with the approximately 700-subject first cohort, a separate validation cohort of over a hundred different subjects was used. The study combined high-throughput TCR immunosequencing, statistical association of individual TCRs with disease status, and machine learning to predict cytomegalovirus infection status. A later analysis re-examined previously published TCR beta repertoires from more than 600 donors and added high-resolution HLA genotyping to investigate patterns of TCR occurrence. In the later analysis, no new phenotypic data were used to find candidate immune exposures; instead, reliance was placed on TCR beta sequences and their occurrence across donors. An earlier analysis of some 500 of the donors applied high-throughput TCR beta sequencing to assess whether each TCR beta V gene segment acted as functional or pseudogenic. Donor age, sex, ethnicity and CMV serostatus were compiled alongside the repertoire data. Genome-wide SNP genotypes for about 65% of the roughly 670 donors were used in a later genetic analysis, which treated that subset as a discovery cohort. Every repertoire in the discovery cohort had been generated on one and the same sequencing platform. Class I and class II HLA loci were covered by the typing at four-digit resolution. Typing coverage varied by locus: 629-630 donors for A, B, C, DRB1 and DQB1; 500 to 550 for DQA1; around 570 for DPA1; 400 to 480 for DPB1. Because of strong linkage in the cohort, roughly five DR-DQ haplotypes were treated as single units for association and clustering. Among 398 genotyped donors of the cohort, an average of roughly 240,000 unique TCR beta nucleotide sequences were sequenced per donor, around 20% of them non-productive.

The cohort comprised 710 or so healthy bone marrow donors. At the time of sampling, every cohort member was nominally healthy, though immune exposures that went unrecorded were likely present. The donor tested CMV seropositive, placing the donor among the 250 to 350 seropositive members of the cohort. A peripheral blood sample was collected from each donor, and TCR beta sequencing was performed on peripheral blood mononuclear cells. The Qiagen DNeasy Blood Extraction Kit was used to extract genomic DNA from the blood cell samples. Taken from the germline V gene, the CDR1 and CDR2 loops are MNHEY and SVGAGI. Trimming removed 6 bases from V and 6 bases from J, leaving 10 bases between the germline ends. The CDR3 goes from the cysteine to the phenylalanine over 12 residues. CDR3 DNA only is kept here, 36 bases in frame from base 1. Overall study outcomes, separate from this receptor: In a later analysis, the rate of TCR association differed among HLA loci, with DRB1 alleles having the most associated TCRs and HLA-C alleles having the fewest. In a later genetic analysis, fewer N-insertions in productive TCRs were reported among donors in an Asian-associated ancestry cluster than the 666-donor mean. A further reported finding was that TCR beta sequences accurately predicted the HLA-A and HLA-B alleles for most subjects in the first cohort. Approximately 18 rarely observed V segments, including chromosome 9 orphons, were excluded from the earlier analysis of several hundred of the donors because counts were too low. The study gave a list of 150 to 200 TCR beta chains associated with cytomegalovirus. V-gene and J-gene trimming of TCR beta chains was associated with a missense DCLRE1C variant in a later genetic analysis, and the association was replicated in an independent cohort. In a later analysis, HLA-associated TCR beta chains were found to be more clonally expanded and to have lower generation probabilities than equally common non-associated chains. Cytomegalovirus status was reported to be diagnosed by the classifier with high specificity and sensitivity in both the original and validation cohorts. Assigning TCR associations to individual alleles was difficult when HLA alleles, especially DR and DQ, strongly co-occurred. In a later analysis, several top co-occurrence clusters were reported to appear linked to parvovirus B19, influenza, CMV and Epstein-Barr virus. A group of highly shared sequence variants was considered likely to be a technical artifact of the sequencing pipeline. Across donors, most TCR sequences were observed very rarely, whereas some public TCRs were present in many individuals. A later analysis found that most CMV-associated TCR beta chains appeared HLA-restricted, with HLA associations seemingly driven largely by CMV exposure. The authors suggested that the approach could potentially be extended to other disease states and immunological phenotypes. Because HLA typing was missing for some donors at each locus, association tests included only the typed subset. In an earlier analysis of about 600 of the donors, most TCR beta V segments appeared in productive rearrangements about 90% or about 30% of the time, broadly matching IMGT annotations. Some IMGT-functional V segments, including TRBV6-2 and TRBV6-3, could not be distinguished by the 87-base-pair reads and were therefore excluded. A later analysis associated around 16,000 TCR beta sequences with specific HLA alleles at a false discovery rate of 0.05. In this cohort, only TCR beta chains were sequenced, and detectable features were limited by the absence of alpha or paired-chain data. The only immune exposure information available for the cohort was CMV serostatus. The presence/absence analyses assumed that sequencing depth was roughly uniform across donors, and that assumption may not be true. Correlated functional status among segregating V segments might reflect linkage disequilibrium, but an unknown experimental factor could not be ruled out. A few of the identified cytomegalovirus-associated TCR beta chains were confirmed in vitro to be specific for cytomegalovirus antigens.

The library was built by means of the immunoSEQ multiplex PCR assay. For the multiplex PCR, a mixture combining 60 forward primers for TCR Vbeta segments and 13 reverse primers for TCR Jbeta segments was used. A multiplex PCR assay on genomic DNA amplified the CDR3 region of rearranged TCR beta genes. The amplified TCR beta libraries were sequenced on the Illumina HiSeq System as 87-base-pair reads. The published analysis was carried out like this. A later analysis counted around 72 million unique TCR beta chains across the 666 repertoires, and 10 million to 11 million of these chains were shared by at least two donors. A nearest-neighbor algorithm error-corrected the raw reads and collapsed the reads into unique sequences, merging closely related sequences to remove PCR and sequencing errors. Alignment of CDR3 sequences to IMGT reference sequences was used to assign V, D and J gene segments. For a sequence to be retained, a match of at least six nucleotides was required to both a V gene segment and a J gene segment. Rearrangements were classified as productive when the CDR3 lacked stop codons and remained in frame with V and J, and all other rearrangements were classified as non-productive. Following IMGT convention, CDR3 was defined as the stretch from the second conserved V-encoded cysteine up to the conserved J-encoded phenylalanine. In an earlier analysis of approximately 590 of the donors, sequences lacking an unambiguous match to a single V gene segment were excluded. In an earlier analysis of 500 to 750 of the donors, V segments were called functional above 56.7% productive rearrangements and were called segregating when the between-donor standard deviation exceeded 5%. A statistical classification framework was developed to diagnose cytomegalovirus status using the catalog of TCR beta chain sequences. In a later analysis, TCR nucleotide sequences were compared against IMGT/GENE-DB human TR gene sequences so that V and J genes could be assigned. In a later analysis, CDR3 sequences and most-parsimonious VDJ recombination scenarios were assigned using the TCRdist pipeline. In a later analysis, each TCR beta chain was defined by its CDR3 amino acid sequence together with its V-gene family, and reads without a unique V-gene family were excluded. To address suspected cross-contamination and a sequencing artifact, a later analysis removed 592 highly shared, low-generation-probability nucleotide sequences. In a later analysis, a clonal expansion index for each public chain was calculated from normalized within-repertoire ranks of inferred template counts. In a later analysis, generation probabilities were computed with a VDJ recombination model fitted to out-of-frame rearrangements, and the resulting probabilities were checked against IGoR. In a later analysis, hypergeometric tests were used to score TCR-TCR, TCR-HLA and TCR-CMV co-occurrence, with a repertoire-size bias correction applied to TCR pairs. False discovery rates were estimated in a later analysis by permuting HLA or CMV assignments 20 times. A later analysis grouped co-occurring TCRs with DBSCAN, adding TCRdist sequence similarity when clustering within HLA-allele-positive subsets. Co-occurrence clustering excluded repertoires with fewer than 30,000 or more than 120,000 public chains, plus five with anomalous nucleotide sharing. The clones in this table, taken by TCRdb from immuneACCESS, are in-frame only. Not every clone is retained; where verified, under half of the shortfall comes from an unresolved V gene, and the cause of the rest is unknown. From that table come the V and J calls and clone size; the DNA was used to work out D and trimming. The table for this sample lists roughly 180,000 clones; 75% of them were counted only once. Clones ranked in the top ten supply about 8% of the sample.

Concerning this clone: Its antigen is not yet known. Base qualities are missing; no much larger clone stands one base away.

The sample consisted of PBMCs. The chain joins TRBV6-5 to TRBJ2-3; a confident D gene designation cannot be given. This clonotype was sampled from a woman between 35 and 50 years old in good health and CMV-seropositive. The nucleotide sequence is given as TGTGCCAGCAGCCCCAGTTTGGATACGCAGTATTTT. Its coded protein is CASSPSLDTQYF.